This passage covers 29 T cell receptor beta chains from one sample sequenced in a study of Graves' ophthalmopathy and Graves' hyperthyroidism (dated by TCRdb to between 2018 and 2020). Sequencing was performed on an Illumina HiSeq 2000. TCR beta CDR3 regions were amplified from RNA transcripts for repertoire sequencing. A first-round RT-PCR used HTBI primers with the Qiagen OneStep RT-PCR kit, followed by a second-round multiplex PCR, size selection and purification. TCRdb applied fastp at Q25 and MiXCR to the public reads, then kept only in-frame beta chains. Each entry is one CDR3 protein sequence, shown with its most common DNA and genes. Across this sample there are 620,000 or so distinct CDR3 sequences, with 22% seen only once. The ten most abundant clones make up roughly 6.9% of the sample. The sequencing input was peripheral blood. These receptor sequences come from a woman aged 18-30 years with stable Graves' hyperthyroidism. Some clones in this sample may be carry-over from other donors' samples. Donor details come from another sample of the same person, matched by shared clones.

This clonotype has a handful of counts. The chain has TRBV6-1 and TRBJ1-6; 7 nucleotides agree with TRBD1. The V gene's germline CDR1 is MNHNS and CDR2 SASEGT. The CDR3 is 13 residues long. V lost 8 bases and J lost 7; bases outside the gene matches: 5. The CDR3 spells CASFDRANSPLHF. The CDR3 DNA follows: TGTGCCAGCTTCGACAGGGCCAATTCACCCCTCCACTTT.

This clonotype was detected ten times or more. The rearrangement links TRBV19 to TRBJ1-5; D gene ambiguous. The germline V gene encodes CDR1 LNHDA and CDR2 SQIVND (reference sequence). V dropped 5 bases and J dropped 0 bases, with 17 bases sitting between them. The CDR3 sequence is 17 residues long. The CDR3 here is CASSLTPTHNSNQPQHF. CDR3 in DNA: TGTGCCAGTAGTCTAACCCCTACCCATAATAGCAATCAGCCCCAGCATTTT.

This clonotype was observed many times. The gene calls are TRBV10-3 and TRBJ1-5; 7 positions match TRBD1. CDR1 and CDR2 from the germline V gene are ENHRY and SYGVKD. CDR3 length equals 18 residues. The ends lost 3 bases at V and 1 base at J; junction bases unmatched: 12. The CDR3 spells CAISDPRQGEGSNQPQHF. The CDR3, as DNA: TGTGCCATCAGTGACCCTCGACAGGGAGAAGGGAGCAATCAGCCCCAGCATTTT.

This clonotype showed up many times. The rearrangement joins TRBV6-5 to TRBJ2-7; TRBD2 matches 8 bases. The CDR3 consists of 15 residues. J lost 2 bases, V lost 3 bases, and 6 bases had no gene match. Germline V gives CDR1 MNHEY, CDR2 SVGAGI. The DNA of the CDR3 is TGTGCCAGCAGTTATTCCTTAGCGGGGACCTACGAGCAGTACTTC. It specifies CASSYSLAGTYEQYF.

This clonotype was recorded at least ten times. This chain uses TRBV2 with TRBJ1-3; D unresolved. V was trimmed by 3 bases and J by 0 bases, leaving 9 bases between them. Germline V lookup: CDR1 SNHLY, CDR2 FYNNEI. The CDR3 runs 15 residues. The CDR3 sequence: CASSERGYSGNTIYF. The CDR3 nucleotides are TGTGCCAGCAGTGAGCGCGGTTACTCTGGAAACACCATATATTTT. Using reference TRBV2 and TRBJ1-3 for the parts outside the CDR3, the full variable domain is EPEVTQTPSHQVTQMGQEVILRCVPISNHLYFYWYRQILGQKVEFLVSFYNNEISEKSEIFDDQFSVERPDGSNFTLKIRSTKLEDSAMYFCASSERGYSGNTIYFGEGSWLTVV.

This clonotype was found many times. This chain connects TRBV12-3 or TRBV12-4 to TRBJ2-2, with a tentative D call TRBD2 (6 bases). This CDR3 is 16 amino acids long. Trimming stripped 3 bases from V and 0 bases from J, with 11 bases between. The CDR3 sequence is CASSFGGATNTGELFF. The CDR3 nucleotides are TGTGCCAGCAGTTTCGGCGGGGCGACGAACACCGGGGAGCTGTTTTTT.

In DNA form, the CDR3 reads TGTGCCACCAGTGACGGACAGGGATTGGATTATGGCTACACCTTC. Protein sequence: CATSDGQGLDYGYTF. The V call is TRBV24-1, the J call TRBJ1-2, with 8 bases identical to TRBD1. CDR1 is KGHDR, CDR2 SFDVKD, per germline. J was trimmed by 5 bases and V by 4 bases; bases with no gene match: 8. This CDR3 has 15 amino acids.

This clonotype showed up just a few times. V is TRBV10-3 and J is TRBJ1-1; D unclear. Trimming shortened V by 1 base and J by 1 base, and 7 bases separated the two germline ends. The germline CDR1 and CDR2 sequences are ENHRY and SYGVKD. This CDR3 is built from 14 residues. The CDR3 DNA reads TGTGCCATCAGTGAGTTAACCGGGAACACTGAAGCTTTCTTT. Amino acids: CAISELTGNTEAFF.

In its sample, this clonotype was seen many times. The rearrangement joins TRBV30 to TRBJ2-7; D is undetermined. The CDR3 sequence is 11 residues long. Germline V gene lookup returns CDR1 GTSNPN and CDR2 SVGIG (reference sequence). Trimming stripped 2 bases from V and 5 bases from J, with 7 bases between. The CDR3, as DNA: TGTGCCTGGAGTCAATCGGACGAGCAGTACTTC. It yields the protein CAWSQSDEQYF.

At least ten counts were recorded for this clonotype. This chain connects TRBV2 to TRBJ1-1; no firm D call. Trimming cost V 2 bases and J 0 bases, with 10 bases left between them. This CDR3 has 15 amino acids. Germline loops: CDR1 SNHLY, CDR2 FYNNEI. The CDR3 loop reads CASSERLGMNTEAFF. The CDR3 nucleotides read TGTGCCAGCAGTGAACGGCTCGGGATGAACACTGAAGCTTTCTTT.

This clonotype occurred many times. This chain connects TRBV12-3 or TRBV12-4 to TRBJ2-5; D not certain. Trimming removed 4 bases at V and 5 bases at J, with 14 bases between. There are 14 residues in the CDR3. The chain's CDR3 is CASSSSWSQETQYF. In DNA form, the CDR3 reads TGTGCCAGCAGTTCTTCCTGGTCCCAGGAGACCCAGTACTTC.

The table lists this clonotype with a few counts. The J gene is TRBJ1-3, the V gene TRBV6-5; the D is unclear. The CDR3 runs to 15 residues. Germline V lookup: CDR1 MNHEY, CDR2 SVGAGI. Trimming stripped 6 bases from V and 1 base from J, with 13 bases between. The CDR3 loop is CASRSPNLSGNTIYF. DNA of the CDR3: TGTGCCAGCAGGTCGCCGAACCTTTCTGGAAACACCATATATTTT.

The chain couples TRBV20-1 to TRBJ1-5; D is unresolved. The CDR3 is made up of 11 amino acids. Germline lookup yields CDR1 DFQATT and CDR2 SNEGSKA (reference sequence). Deletions cut 8 bases from V and 4 bases from J, with 9 bases between. CDR3 region: CSPQGNQPQHF. The DNA for the CDR3 is TGCAGTCCACAAGGGAATCAGCCCCAGCATTTT.

The J gene is TRBJ1-6, the V gene TRBV4-2; 9 bases map to TRBD1. The V gene end was trimmed by 4 bases and the J gene end by 7 bases; junction bases not matched to a gene: 5. Per germline, CDR1 LGHNA and CDR2 YNFKEQ. This CDR3 has 15 residues. The CDR3 sequence: CASSPGQGLNSPLHF. In DNA form, the CDR3 reads TGTGCCAGCAGCCCAGGACAGGGGTTGAATTCACCCCTCCACTTT.

The table lists this clonotype with many counts. The gene calls are TRBV6-2 or TRBV6-3 and TRBJ2-7, with D uncertain. Trimming removed 5 bases at V and 1 base at J, with 9 bases between. CDR1 is MNHEY and CDR2 is SVGEGT in the germline V gene. This CDR3 contains 13 residues. DNA for the CDR3: TGTGCCAGCAGTCCCCACCCATCCTACGAGCAGTACTTC. It yields the protein CASSPHPSYEQYF.

This clonotype was seen at least ten times. Mismatch with germline at one junction end may stem from a read error. The chain carries TRBV12-3 or TRBV12-4 and TRBJ2-4; 7 bases are a match to TRBD2. The CDR3 has 13 amino acids. In DNA, the CDR3 is TGTGCCAGCAGTTTGGGCGGGAGAGACATTAAGTACTTC. It translates to CASSLGGRDIKYF.

This clonotype has a count of ten or more. DNA of the CDR3: TGTGCCAGCAGCGTTAGGGGACCACCGGGGCCCGCCTACGAGCAGTACTTC. Its protein is CASSVRGPPGPAYEQYF. The chain employs TRBV7-6 and TRBJ2-7; D assignment may be TRBD1 or TRBD2 (5 bases each). Germline CDR1 reads SGHVS; CDR2 reads FNYEAQ. Trimming cost V 5 bases and J 2 bases, with 22 bases left between them. The CDR3 is 17 residues long.

The chain carries TRBV30 and TRBJ2-2; D is ambiguous. The V gene's germline CDR1 is GTSNPN and CDR2 SVGIG (reference sequence). Trimming removed 0 bases at V and 5 bases at J, with 10 bases between. The CDR3 runs 14 residues. The CDR3 protein is CAWSVILGTGELFF. CDR3 sequence (DNA): TGTGCCTGGAGTGTAATCCTCGGGACCGGGGAGCTGTTTTTT.

The rearrangement joins TRBV6-5 to TRBJ2-7; no reliable D call. The V end was cut by 5 bases, the J end by 2 bases, with 10 bases between. In germline, CDR1 is MNHEY, CDR2 SVGAGI. CDR3 length equals 13 residues. For the CDR3, the DNA is TGTGCCAGCAGTAGTCGACGTACCTACGAGCAGTACTTC. Translating gives CASSSRRTYEQYF.

This clonotype was recorded at least ten times. Given the absence of the conserved phenylalanine or tryptophan at the CDR3 end, a read error is likely. The V call is TRBV12-3 or TRBV12-4, the J call TRBJ2-7; 7 bases are shared with TRBD1. V was clipped by 6 bases and J by 3 bases; unmatched bases: 8. This CDR3 has 14 residues. CDR3 sequence (DNA): TGTGCCAGCAGCACAACAGGGACAGTCTACGAGCAGTACCTC. Its translation is CASSTTGTVYEQYL.

This clonotype was detected many times. The chain recombines TRBV2 with TRBJ1-1; 7 nucleotides match TRBD1. Unmatched junction bases numbered 3, after V lost 4 bases and J lost 10 bases. Germline V gene sequence: CDR1 SNHLY, CDR2 FYNNEI. The CDR3 contains 11 residues. The CDR3 region has the DNA TGTGCCAGCAGTGTACAGGGGTTAGCTTTCTTT. Amino acid sequence: CASSVQGLAFF. Based on the CDR3 plus reference TRBV2 and TRBJ1-1, the full variable domain is EPEVTQTPSHQVTQMGQEVILRCVPISNHLYFYWYRQILGQKVEFLVSFYNNEISEKSEIFDDQFSVERPDGSNFTLKIRSTKLEDSAMYFCASSVQGLAFFGQGTRLTVV.

This clonotype was counted at least ten times. This chain joins TRBV20-1 and TRBJ2-5; TRBD1 agrees at 8 bases. Germline values: CDR1 DFQATT, CDR2 SNEGSKA (reference sequence). With V trimmed by 3 bases and J by 4 bases, 7 bases remained unmatched. CDR3 length: 14 amino acids. The CDR3 nucleotides are TGCAGTGCTAGCCAGGACAGGGTGTTAGAGACCCAGTACTTC. It yields the protein CSASQDRVLETQYF.

The table lists this clonotype with many counts. The chain links TRBV12-3 or TRBV12-4 to TRBJ1-1, with 9 positions matching TRBD1. Unmatched junction bases numbered 5, after V lost 5 bases and J lost 4 bases. This CDR3 is built from 14 residues. The CDR3 loop reads CASSPRDRVTEAFF. CDR3 in DNA: TGTGCCAGCAGTCCCCGGGACAGGGTCACTGAAGCTTTCTTT.

The chain employs TRBV19 and TRBJ2-6, with D possibly being TRBD1 (5 bases). The V gene lost 7 bases and the J gene lost 0 bases, with 16 bases spanning the gap. Germline values: CDR1 LNHDA, CDR2 SQIVND (reference sequence). The CDR3 length is 17 residues. The CDR3: CASTMGWGTSGANVLTF. CDR3 DNA: TGTGCCAGTACCATGGGATGGGGCACCTCTGGGGCCAACGTCCTGACTTTC.

This clonotype was counted ten times or more. The chain couples TRBV5-1 to TRBJ1-6, with a weak D call TRBD1 (6 bases). Per the germline V gene, CDR1 is SGHRS and CDR2 is YFSETQ. V was clipped by 3 bases and J by 7 bases, with 14 bases between them. The CDR3 sequence is 15 residues long. The CDR3 spells CASSSGGRANSPLHF. CDR3 in DNA: TGCGCCAGCAGCTCCGGGGGCAGGGCCAATTCACCCCTCCACTTT.

The rearrangement uses TRBV2 and TRBJ1-2; no firm D call. Germline assignment: CDR1 SNHLY and CDR2 FYNNEI. V was pared by 9 bases and J by 4 bases, with 12 bases between. The CDR3 loop spans 12 amino acids. In DNA, the CDR3 is TGTGCCAGGCCCCGGGATAGCTATGGCTACACCTTC. Translation gives CARPRDSYGYTF.

The J gene is TRBJ1-1, the V gene TRBV7-2; no clear D gene. Between the trimmed V and J ends, which lost 2 bases and 6 bases, there was a span of 10 bases. CDR1 is SGHTA, CDR2 FQGNSA, per germline. The CDR3 extends over 13 amino acids. The CDR3 bases are TGTGCCAGCAGCTTACTTACATTATCTGAAGCTTTCTTT. Protein: CASSLLTLSEAFF.

This clonotype has a count of ten or more. The chain has TRBV6-2 or TRBV6-3 and TRBJ2-5; TRBD2 matches 9 bases. This CDR3 has 14 amino acids. With V trimmed by 7 bases and J by 7 bases, 10 bases remained unmatched. CDR1 and CDR2 (germline): MNHEY, SVGEGT. This CDR3 reads CASTIAGAHGTQYF. CDR3 coding DNA: TGTGCCAGCACCATAGCGGGGGCCCACGGGACCCAGTACTTC.

V usage is TRBV20-1 and J usage is TRBJ2-7; D not certain. Trimming took off 3 bases at V and 0 bases at J, with 9 bases between the two ends. CDR1 is DFQATT and CDR2 is SNEGSKA in the germline V gene (reference sequence). This CDR3 is 13 amino acids long. The CDR3 here is CSARGALSYEQYF. Written as DNA, the CDR3 is TGCAGTGCTAGGGGCGCGCTCTCCTACGAGCAGTACTTC.